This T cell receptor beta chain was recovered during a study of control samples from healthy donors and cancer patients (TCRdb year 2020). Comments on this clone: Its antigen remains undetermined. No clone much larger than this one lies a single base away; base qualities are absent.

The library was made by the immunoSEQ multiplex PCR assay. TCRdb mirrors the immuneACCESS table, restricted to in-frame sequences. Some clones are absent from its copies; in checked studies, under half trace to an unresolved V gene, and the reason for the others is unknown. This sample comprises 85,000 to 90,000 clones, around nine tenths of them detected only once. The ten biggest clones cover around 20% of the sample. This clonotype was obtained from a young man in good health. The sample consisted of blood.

The CDR3 reads CASSLGLSTGTGFEAFF. The nucleotides read TGCGCCAGCAGCCTCGGCTTGAGTACCGGGACGGGATTTGAAGCTTTCTTT. The sequence is built from TRBV5-1 and TRBJ1-1; the D region possibly corresponds to TRBD1 (5 bases align). According to the germline V gene, CDR1 reads SGHRS and CDR2 reads YFSETQ. V was cut back by 4 bases and J by 7 bases, leaving a gap of 26 bases between them. CDR3 length: 17 amino acids, cysteine to phenylalanine. Of all the DNA, just the CDR3 is kept, 51 bases in frame from base 1.